Listed here is a single T cell receptor (beta chain). Its antigen is unknown. These data come from a study of beta chain features in type 1 diabetes. Whole-study results and caveats: All four CD4+ subsets from Type 1 diabetes patients carried moderately but significantly shorter TCRB CDR3s.

Averaging approximately 0.11 L, one heparinised blood draw was given by each donor. The authors sorted CD4+ naive, central memory, regulatory and stem cell-like memory cells via CD45RO/CCR7/CD25/CD127/CD95/CD27. Since all of the isolated RNA was reverse transcribed, expressed TCRB transcripts were what got sequenced. Here immunoSEQ multiplex PCR was the method, and the copy in TCRdb shows in-frame clones only, minus some. The table lists 350,000 to 450,000 clones, about 16% of them singletons. Deletions cut 4 bases from V and 3 bases from J, with 13 bases between. The CDR3 is 15 residues long. The germline V gene has CDR1 MGHRA and CDR2 YSYEKL.

Specimen: naive CD4+ T cells from blood. The clonotype comes from a woman under 30 in good health. The rearrangement joins TRBV4-1 to TRBJ1-5; D might be TRBD1 (5 bases). The CDR3 loop reads CASSPTPGFNQPQHF. The DNA for the CDR3 is TGCGCCAGCAGCCCGACTCCAGGGTTCAATCAGCCCCAGCATTTT.